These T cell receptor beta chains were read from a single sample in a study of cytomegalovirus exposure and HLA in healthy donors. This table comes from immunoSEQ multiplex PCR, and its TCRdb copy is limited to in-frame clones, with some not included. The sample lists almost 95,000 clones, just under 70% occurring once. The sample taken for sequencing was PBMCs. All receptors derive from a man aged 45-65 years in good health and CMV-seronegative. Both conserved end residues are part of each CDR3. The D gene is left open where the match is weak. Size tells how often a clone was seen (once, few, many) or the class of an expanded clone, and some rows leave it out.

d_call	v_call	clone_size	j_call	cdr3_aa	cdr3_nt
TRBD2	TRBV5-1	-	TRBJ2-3	CASSLLAGATDTQYF	TGCGCCAGCAGCTTGCTAGCGGGGGCAACAGATACGCAGTATTTT
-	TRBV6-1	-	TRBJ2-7	CASSERVSYEQYF	TGTGCCAGCAGTGAACGGGTTTCCTACGAGCAGTACTTC
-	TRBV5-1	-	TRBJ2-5	CASSPATRGYQETQYF	TGCGCCAGCAGCCCCGCGACCCGAGGGTACCAAGAGACCCAGTACTTC
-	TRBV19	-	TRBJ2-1	CASSIDDSDEQFF	TGTGCCAGTAGTATAGACGACAGTGACGAGCAGTTCTTC
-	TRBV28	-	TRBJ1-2	CASSFGQYGYTF	TGTGCCAGCAGTTTTGGACAGTATGGCTACACCTTC
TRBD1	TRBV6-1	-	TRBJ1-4	CASSEFTQGGKLFF	TGTGCCAGCAGTGAATTTACGCAGGGGGGAAAACTGTTTTTT
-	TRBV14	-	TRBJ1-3	CASSTSGRAGNTIYF	TGTGCCAGCAGCACGTCCGGGAGGGCAGGAAACACCATATATTTT
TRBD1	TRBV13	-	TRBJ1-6	CASSSRTGGDSPLHF	TGTGCCAGCAGCTCCAGGACAGGGGGCGATTCACCCCTCCACTTT
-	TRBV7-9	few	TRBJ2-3	CASSLRWRSSTDTQYF	TGTGCCAGCAGCTTAAGGTGGAGATCAAGCACAGATACGCAGTATTTT
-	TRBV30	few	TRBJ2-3	CAWSAGDPLTDTQYF	TGTGCCTGGAGTGCAGGGGACCCCCTCACAGATACGCAGTATTTT
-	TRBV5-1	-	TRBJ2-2	CASSSTEQGYAGELFF	TGCGCCAGCAGCTCGACAGAACAAGGGTACGCCGGGGAGCTGTTTTTT
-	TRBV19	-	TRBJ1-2	CASSIRGDGYTF	TGTGCCAGTAGTATCAGGGGCGATGGCTACACCTTC
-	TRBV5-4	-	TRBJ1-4	CASSLNWLRGLFF	TGTGCCAGCAGCTTAAACTGGCTCAGGGGACTGTTTTTT
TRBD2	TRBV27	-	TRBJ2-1	CASSPVGASGSRNEQFF	TGTGCCAGCAGTCCCGTCGGAGCTAGCGGGAGTCGTAATGAGCAGTTCTTC
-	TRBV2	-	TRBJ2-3	CASRRSTDTQYF	TGTGCCAGCAGGAGAAGCACAGATACGCAGTATTTT
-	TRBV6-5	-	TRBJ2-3	CASSEGSDTQYF	TGTGCCAGCAGCGAGGGCTCAGATACGCAGTATTTT
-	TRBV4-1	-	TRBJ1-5	CASSQGFSQPQHF	TGCGCCAGCAGCCAAGGATTTAGCCAGCCCCAGCATTTT
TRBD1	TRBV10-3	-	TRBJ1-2	CATRTGKDYGYTF	TGTGCCACCCGGACAGGGAAAGACTATGGCTACACCTTC
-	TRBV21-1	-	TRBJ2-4	CAASHERATNGLAGNIQYF	TGTGCCGCTTCCCACGAGCGGGCAACCAATGGACTAGCAGGAAACATTCAGTACTTC
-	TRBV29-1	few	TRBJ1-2	CSAGEGLNYGYTF	TGCAGCGCTGGGGAGGGACTCAACTATGGCTACACCTTC
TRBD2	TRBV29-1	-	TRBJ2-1	CSLELSSGGWAEQFF	TGCAGCCTGGAGCTTTCTAGCGGAGGGTGGGCTGAGCAGTTCTTC
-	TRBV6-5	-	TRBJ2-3	CASSMRTGTDTQYF	TGTGCCAGCAGTATGAGGACAGGCACAGATACGCAGTATTTT
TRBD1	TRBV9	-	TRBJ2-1	CASSRTGAGEQFF	TGTGCCAGCAGTAGGACAGGGGCCGGTGAGCAGTTCTTC
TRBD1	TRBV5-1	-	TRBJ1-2	CASSDVRQGAGGYTF	TGCGCCAGCAGCGACGTTCGACAGGGGGCGGGAGGCTACACCTTC
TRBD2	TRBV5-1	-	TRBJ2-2	CASSLSSGGLNTGELFF	TGCGCCAGCAGCTTGAGTAGCGGGGGACTGAACACCGGGGAGCTGTTTTTT
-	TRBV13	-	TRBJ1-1	CASSAELNTEAFF	TGTGCCAGCAGCGCGGAATTGAACACTGAAGCTTTCTTT
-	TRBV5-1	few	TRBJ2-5	CASSLGPLKAETQYF	TGCGCCAGCAGCTTGGGGCCCCTTAAAGCGGAGACCCAGTACTTC
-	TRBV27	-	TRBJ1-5	CASSFGANQPQHF	TGTGCCAGCAGTTTTGGGGCCAATCAGCCCCAGCATTTT
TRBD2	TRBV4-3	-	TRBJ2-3	CASSQQGLLNTQYF	TGCGCCAGCAGCCAGCAGGGACTACTTAATACGCAGTATTTT
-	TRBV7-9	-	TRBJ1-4	CASSSWITGASNEKLFF	TGTGCCAGCAGCTCCTGGATAACAGGCGCCTCTAATGAAAAACTGTTTTTT
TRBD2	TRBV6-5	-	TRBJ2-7	CASSYDLAGNYEQYF	TGTGCCAGCAGTTACGATCTAGCGGGTAACTACGAGCAGTACTTC
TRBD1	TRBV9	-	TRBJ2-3	CASSPTTGGTDTQYF	TGTGCCAGCAGCCCGACGACAGGGGGCACAGATACGCAGTATTTT
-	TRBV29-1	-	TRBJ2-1	CSVPGYHEQFF	TGCAGCGTCCCAGGGTACCATGAGCAGTTCTTC
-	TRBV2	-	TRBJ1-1	CASSKWGEGMNTEAFF	TGTGCCAGCAGCAAATGGGGGGAGGGAATGAACACTGAAGCTTTCTTT
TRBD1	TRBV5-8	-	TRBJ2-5	CASSLGTGGMETQYF	TGTGCCAGCAGCTTGGGGACAGGGGGCATGGAGACCCAGTACTTC
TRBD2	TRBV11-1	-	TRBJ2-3	CASGVGTSGIATDTQYF	TGTGCCAGCGGCGTCGGGACTAGCGGGATTGCCACAGATACGCAGTATTTT
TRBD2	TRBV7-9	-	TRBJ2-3	CASSRTSGVLGDTQYF	TGTGCCAGCAGCCGGACTAGCGGGGTATTGGGAGATACGCAGTATTTT
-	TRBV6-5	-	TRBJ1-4	CASRTQGSGYEKLFF	TGTGCCAGCAGAACACAGGGTTCGGGCTATGAAAAACTGTTTTTT
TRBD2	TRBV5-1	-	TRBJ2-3	CASCSLAGDTDTQYF	TGCGCCAGTTGCTCACTAGCGGGGGACACAGATACGCAGTATTTT
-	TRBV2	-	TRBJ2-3	CASSEQGGRADTQYF	TGTGCCAGCAGTGAACAAGGGGGTCGGGCAGATACGCAGTATTTT
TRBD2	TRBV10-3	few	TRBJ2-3	CAISDPGREGTDTQYF	TGTGCCATCAGTGACCCTGGGCGGGAGGGCACAGATACGCAGTATTTT
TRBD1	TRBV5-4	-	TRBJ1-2	CASKQKDRGRDGYTF	TGTGCCAGTAAACAAAAAGACAGGGGACGGGATGGCTACACCTTC
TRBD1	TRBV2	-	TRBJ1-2	CASTNDRVSGYTF	TGTGCCAGCACCAACGACAGGGTTTCTGGCTACACCTTC
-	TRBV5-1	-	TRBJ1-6	CASSTGQNSPLHF	TGCGCCAGCAGCACAGGACAGAATTCACCCCTCCACTTT
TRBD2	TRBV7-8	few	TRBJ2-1	CASSLVYGRSSYNEQFF	TGTGCCAGCAGCTTAGTTTACGGGAGGAGCTCCTACAATGAGCAGTTCTTC
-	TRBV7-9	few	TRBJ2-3	CASGHSRVDTQYF	TGTGCCAGCGGTCATAGCCGGGTCGATACGCAGTATTTT
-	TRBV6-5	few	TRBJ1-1	CASSYWQGEAFF	TGTGCCAGCAGTTACTGGCAGGGGGAAGCTTTCTTT
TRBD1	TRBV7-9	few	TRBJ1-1	CASSRRRTGEGSSGTEAFF	TGTGCCAGCAGCCGTCGGCGGACAGGGGAAGGATCGTCGGGCACTGAAGCTTTCTTT
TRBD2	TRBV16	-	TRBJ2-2	CASSGGLERLTGELFF	TGTGCCAGCAGCGGTGGACTAGAAAGGTTGACGGGGGAGCTGTTTTTT
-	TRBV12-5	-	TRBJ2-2	CASGLPRGSQTTGELFF	TGTGCTAGTGGTTTGCCTAGGGGGTCCCAAACCACCGGGGAGCTGTTTTTT
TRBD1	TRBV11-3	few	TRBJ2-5	CASSYRGSETQYF	TGTGCCAGCAGCTACAGGGGTTCTGAGACCCAGTACTTC
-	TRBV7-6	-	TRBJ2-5	CASSVTGTQYF	TGTGCCAGCAGCGTTACTGGGACCCAGTACTTC